The TCR beta chain described here comes from a study of T cells expressing NK-cell markers. TCRdb re-analyzed the 5' RACE reads; it lists each CDR3 protein once, without DNA. The sample data list about half a million distinct CDR3 sequences. Per the germline V gene, CDR1 is MGHRA and CDR2 is YSYEKL. The CDR3 runs to 14 residues. Sequenced: blood T cells: a sorted CD56 or NKG2C T cell subset, CD4+ or CD8+ T cells, or bulk PBMC T cells (not recorded which). The V call is TRBV4-1, the J call TRBJ1-5; the D call from TCRdb, TRBD1, cannot be confirmed without DNA. This clonotype was obtained from a woman in her fifties or sixties in good health. Here the CDR3 reads CASSQAEGAQPQHF.